The source of this T cell receptor beta chain is a study of cytomegalovirus exposure and HLA in healthy donors. The overall study: The roughly 100 million unique TCR beta sequences, from roughly 170 million T cells, were found by an earlier analysis.

A word on this clone: Its antigen is not identified.

PCR was performed using 60 Vbeta and 13 Jbeta primers. Clones were sequenced by immunoSEQ multiplex PCR, and TCRdb holds only the in-frame ones, with some missing. The data hold around 250,000 clones, with approximately 82% observed a single time. Study-wide findings and caveats: Reportedly, HLA-A and HLA-B alleles of most subjects were accurately predicted from TCR beta. An analysis done earlier found most TCR beta V segments productive about 90% or about 30% of the time. A later analysis found TCR association rates differed by HLA locus, highest for DRB1 and lowest for HLA-C.

The germline gives CDR1 MGHRA, CDR2 YSYEKL. With 1 base removed from V and 3 bases from J, the gap between germline ends came to 10 bases. The CDR3 length is 14 residues. The chain carries TRBV4-1 and TRBJ2-7; perhaps TRBD1 as D (6 bases). The receptor was derived from an older woman in good health and CMV-seropositive. The source material was PBMCs. CDR3 amino acids: CASSQVKDSYEQYF. The CDR3 bases are TGCGCCAGCAGCCAAGTGAAGGACAGCTACGAGCAGTACTTC.